The T cell receptor (beta chain) under discussion was sequenced for a study of patients and donors after allogeneic stem cell transplantation. Between the trimmed V and J ends, which lost 3 bases and 5 bases, there was a span of 10 bases. The CDR3 has 13 amino acids. From germline, CDR1 is SGHTA and CDR2 FQGNSA. TCRdb recomputed calls from the RT-PCR reads with MiXCR, one row per CDR3 protein. Altogether 70,000 to 100,000 distinct CDR3 sequences are present, roughly 5.2% being singletons, with the ten largest covering 2.6%. This clonotype occurred many times. This receptor was obtained from a human donor who was either an allogeneic HSCT recipient or a stem cell or donor lymphocyte infusion donor (not recorded which). It is not recorded whose cells these are; they may come from a transplant donor. The sequenced sample consisted of blood, either unsorted or a sorted T cell fraction (not recorded which). This chain connects TRBV7-2 to TRBJ1-1; D may be TRBD1 (6 bases). The CDR3 nucleotides read TGTGCCAGCAGCTTTACAGGGACAACTGAAGCTTTCTTT. It is translated as CASSFTGTTEAFF.